This T cell receptor (beta chain) was profiled in a study of T cell responses to AZD1222 COVID-19 vaccine (dated by TCRdb to about 2021). A note on the overall study: AZD1222 recipients given second doses at about 4 weeks or at about 12 weeks were pooled, since spike-specific TCR depth and breadth were not found to differ between the two schedules. Trial participants were enrolled into age subgroups of 18-55, 56-69 and 70-plus years, which contained around 140, 26 and 57 TCR-sequenced participants, respectively. TCR sequencing covered some 250 trial participants: 200 to 220 given two doses of AZD1222 and approximately 26 given two doses of MenACWY control vaccine. Paper-wide results and their limitations: No day 14 peak-response samples were available, so repertoires were characterized only after the peak T cell response. The vaccine-associated CD4 TCRs covered the entire spike protein, and the dominant responses fell in regions 160-218 and 743-854. Epitopes outside the regions mutated in the B.1.351 and B.1.1.7 variants were reportedly recognized by nearly half of the unique spike-specific TCRs. In the small 56-69-year group, the increase in depth fell short of significance, most likely because of low power. After two AZD1222 doses, spike-specific TCR breadth and depth were significantly higher than at day 0 and than in MenACWY recipients. Most participants were white British and females outnumbered males, and the authors suggested that clonal diversity may have been underestimated. Conclusions about previously exposed vaccinees were limited because only six AZD1222 recipients were SARS-CoV-2 seropositive at baseline.

The CDR3 regions of human TCRbeta chains were analyzed by immunosequencing. In the authors' own workflow: Repertoire TCRs were matched against a reference library of SARS-CoV-2-specific TCRs generated with the MIRA antigen-specificity platform. Breadth was defined as the fraction of unique TCRs that were SARS-CoV-2-associated. Depth was defined as the fraction of total T cells that were SARS-CoV-2-associated. Each spike-specific TCR was assigned to its reactive spike region and to a CD4 or CD8 class using the MIRA data. Log10-transformed breadth and depth values were compared by one-way ANOVA with Sidak's multiple comparisons tests. What TCRdb holds here is the immuneACCESS table cut down to in-frame rearrangements. Part of the clones is not present; checked against another copy, under half of the missing clones reflect an unresolved V gene, and the others are unexplained. That table is the source of V, J and clone size, and D and trimming were worked out from the DNA. The sample data list nearly 110,000 clones, and about nine tenths of these were observed just once. The ten largest make up 4% to 5.5% of the sample.

Of note for this clone: The specificity of this receptor is unknown. Base qualities were left out, and no much larger clone turns up one base away.

This specimen's time point label, interpreted: baseline before first vaccination. Samples from vaccinated people were obtained from the UK trials COV001 and COV002, which included a single-blind randomized controlled phase 2/3 trial of AZD1222 (ChAdOx1 nCoV-19) in healthy adults. For TCRbeta chain sequencing, PBMC samples from trial participants were taken at day 0 and at day 28 after the second dose. V and J are truncated by 6 bases and 1 base respectively, leaving an intervening sequence of 15 bases. The CDR3, cysteine through phenylalanine, is 15 amino acids long. Of all the DNA, just the CDR3 is kept, 45 bases in frame from base 1. Via the germline V gene, CDR1 is MNHEY and CDR2 SVGAGI.

The sequence joins TRBV6-5 to TRBJ1-1, with TRBD1 tentatively as D gene (5 bases match). The clonotype originates from an adult in good health. The material sequenced was peripheral blood, taken on day 0 of AZD1222 vaccination. The DNA sequence is as follows: TGTGCCAGCAGCTTCAGCGGGGGATGGAACACTGAAGCTTTCTTT. Translated, this gives CASSFSGGWNTEAFF.